This TCR beta chain is drawn from a study of radiation and T cells in renal cell carcinoma. Study at large: Nephrectomy followed 15 Gy stereotactic body radiation by 4 weeks.

In the case of this clone: What it binds is unknown.

Germline values: CDR1 KGHSH, CDR2 LQKENI. V lost 8 bases to trimming and J lost 4 bases, with 17 bases between them. CDR3 length: 14 amino acids. Documented time point: blood 2 weeks post-SBRT. The treatment is: 15 Gy SBRT to primary tumor, nephrectomy 4 weeks later. The tumor was a clear cell renal cell carcinoma. Regarding the study as a whole: Top tumor clonotypes rose in blood 2 weeks post-radiation, then contracted. Without pretreatment biopsies, baseline tumor clonotype presence was undetermined.

Profiled with immunoSEQ multiplex PCR; TCRdb holds only in-frame clones, not every one. The repertoire has fewer than 90,000 clones, approximately 83% of them found once; the top ten carry approximately 22%. The clonotype originates from a woman in her 50s with renal cell carcinoma. The V gene is TRBV18, the J gene TRBJ2-5, with D possibly called TRBD1 or TRBD2 (6 bases each). This specimen consisted of blood, obtained from a patient whose treatment included radiotherapy and nephrectomy. DNA of the CDR3: TGTGCCAGCCTTCCGGGGGCCCCGGCAGAGACCCAGTACTTC. Translated, it gives CASLPGAPAETQYF.